The sequence of this TCR beta chain was determined in a study of T cells of healthy individuals (dated by TCRdb to between 2018 and 2020). The CDR3 contains 15 residues, cysteine and phenylalanine counted. Kept here is only the CDR3 DNA, which spans 45 bases and is read in frame from base 1. From a lookup of the germline V gene, CDR1 and CDR2 are SGDLS and YYNGEE. Receptor amplification or capture employed 5' RACE. The sample was run on an Illumina MiSeq. Using fastp at Q25 and MiXCR, TCRdb reprocessed the public reads and kept productive beta chains. A single entry per CDR3 protein holds the most common genes and DNA from its merged rows. Recorded for this sample are 55,000 to 65,000 distinct CDR3 sequences; about 17% of them occurred a single time. The biggest ten clones account for approximately 4.7% of the sample. With respect to this clonotype: The antigen it recognizes is unknown. Possible read error: a much larger clone is one base away.

The chain was built from TRBV9 and TRBJ2-7; the D gene is not confidently resolved. This TCR was recovered from a human donor in good health. The DNA reads TGTGCCAGCAGCGTAGGGGCGGATAGCTCCTACGAGCTGTACTTC. Translated, this gives CASSVGADSSYELYF.